The 31 T cell receptor beta chains below come from one sample, sequenced in a study of identical twins. TCRdb ran MiXCR on the 5' RACE reads and lists one entry per CDR3 protein. The sample has fewer than 900,000 distinct CDR3 sequences; approximately 18% are singletons. These data were likewise used in another study, on T cells expressing NK-cell markers.

The sample was PBMCs. These receptors all stem from a woman between 18 and 30 years old in good health.

This chain joins TRBV11-2 and TRBJ1-1, with D possibly matching TRBD1 (6 bases). Germline CDR1 reads SGHAT; CDR2 reads FQNNGV. V lost 3 bases and J lost 5, with 19 bases in between. The CDR3 extends over 16 amino acids. CDR3: CASSFYTGRLRTEAFF. CDR3 DNA sequence: TGTGCCAGCAGCTTCTATACAGGGCGGTTGCGGACTGAAGCTTTCTTT.

This clonotype came up many times. The gene calls are TRBV5-6 and TRBJ2-7; TRBD2 aligns across 10 bases. J lost 2 bases, V lost 4 bases, and 6 bases had no gene match. This CDR3 region has 15 residues. CDR1 is SGHDT, CDR2 YYEEEE, per germline. The CDR3 spells CASSRRTSGPYEQYF. In DNA form, the CDR3 reads TGTGCCAGCAGCCGTCGGACTAGCGGCCCCTACGAGCAGTACTTC.

The CDR3 loop reads CASSRNIEGEQFF. In DNA form, the CDR3 reads TGTGCCAGCAGCCGAAATATCGAGGGTGAGCAGTTCTTC. V usage is TRBV7-2 and J usage is TRBJ2-1, with D perhaps TRBD2 (5 bases). The CDR3 contains 13 residues. Germline V gene lookup returns CDR1 SGHTA and CDR2 FQGNSA. V gave up 5 bases and J gave up 9 bases, with 14 bases separating them. The full variable domain, rest sourced from reference TRBV7-2 and TRBJ2-1, is GAGVSQSPSNKVTEKGKDVELRCDPISGHTALYWYRQSLGQGLEFLIYFQGNSAPDKSGLPSDRFSAERTGGSVSTLTIQRTQQEDSAVYLCASSRNIEGEQFFGPGTRLTVL.

By proportion, this clonotype is medium-sized. The J gene is TRBJ1-1, the V gene TRBV12-3 or TRBV12-4; D is ambiguous. Trimming cost V 2 bases and J 2 bases, with 6 bases left between them. CDR3 length equals 13 residues. In DNA form, the CDR3 reads TGTGCCAGCAGTTTACTGGAAAACACTGAAGCTTTCTTT. Its translation is CASSLLENTEAFF.

This clonotype was observed a few times. This sequence joins TRBV20-1 and TRBJ2-4, with D tentatively TRBD2 (5 bases). Trimming took 0 bases from V and 0 from J, leaving 6 bases between them. Germline values: CDR1 DFQATT, CDR2 SNEGSKA (reference sequence). The CDR3 contains 14 residues. DNA of the CDR3: TGCAGTGCTAGAGAGAGGGTAGCCAAAAACATTCAGTACTTC. Translating it yields CSARERVAKNIQYF.

The chain combines TRBV5-6 with TRBJ2-1; D not resolved. Germline CDR1 reads SGHDT; CDR2 reads YYEEEE. V was trimmed by 5 bases and J by 8 bases, leaving 11 bases between them. The CDR3 contains 12 residues. The CDR3 DNA follows: TGTGCCAGCAGAAGGACGGTCCATGAGCAGTTCTTC. It is translated as CASRRTVHEQFF.

The chain carries TRBV15 and TRBJ2-7; 10 positions agree with TRBD2. The J segment lost 1 base and the V segment lost 4 bases, leaving 7 bases of the junction unmatched. CDR1 LNHNV and CDR2 YYDKDF come from the germline V gene (reference sequence). The length of the CDR3 is 16 residues. In nucleotides, the CDR3 is TGTGCCACCAGCACCCGACGGACTAGCGGATCCTACGAGCAGTACTTC. It codes for CATSTRRTSGSYEQYF.

This chain joins TRBV29-1 and TRBJ2-2, with 11 bases fitting TRBD2. The CDR3 totals 13 residues. Germline values: CDR1 SQVTM, CDR2 ANQGSEA. The V segment lost 7 bases and the J segment 6 bases; nucleotides outside the gene matches: 4. In DNA, the CDR3 is TGCAGCGCAACTAGCGGGAGCGCCGGGGAGCTGTTTTTT. Residues: CSATSGSAGELFF.

This chain links TRBV13 with TRBJ2-1, with a possible D match to TRBD2 (6 bases). Germline values: CDR1 PRHDT, CDR2 FYEKMQ (reference sequence). Trimming left V 10 bases short and J 7 bases short, with 14 bases between. The CDR3 is 12 amino acids. Here the CDR3 DNA reads TGTGCCACTGGGACTCCTTGGAATGAGCAGTTCTTC. It specifies CATGTPWNEQFF.

The table lists this clonotype with a few counts. This chain joins TRBV29-1 and TRBJ2-3; D not certain. CDR1 and CDR2 from the germline V gene are SQVTM and ANQGSEA. The CDR3 has 13 amino acids. V dropped 7 bases and J dropped 0 bases, with 11 bases sitting between them. CDR3 amino acids: CSGGVASTDTQYF. The CDR3 DNA reads TGCAGCGGTGGCGTGGCTAGCACAGATACGCAGTATTTT.

The sample holds a few counts of this clonotype. The chain employs TRBV12-5 and TRBJ2-2, with TRBD1 as a possible D gene (6 bases). Germline V gives CDR1 LGHNT, CDR2 FRNRAP. Trimming took off 9 bases at V and 1 base at J, with 9 bases between the two ends. There are 13 residues in the CDR3. The CDR3 spells CASQGRNTGELFF. The CDR3 region has the DNA TGTGCTAGCCAGGGGAGGAACACCGGGGAGCTGTTTTTT.

The chain combines TRBV12-3 or TRBV12-4 with TRBJ1-1; the D gene is possibly TRBD1 (6 bases). The CDR3 is 13 amino acids. The V and J ends lost 3 bases and 8 bases respectively, with 13 bases between them. The CDR3 DNA follows: TGTGCCAGCAGTTTCCAGGGGAGGACGGAAGCTTTCTTT. It specifies CASSFQGRTEAFF.

In its sample, this clonotype was seen a few times. As DNA, the CDR3 is TGCGCCAGCAGCCAAGATCTTGGGCGGGGCACAGATACGCAGTATTTT. Translated: CASSQDLGRGTDTQYF. V and J are TRBV4-3 and TRBJ2-3; possible D gene TRBD2, 5 bases. Per germline, CDR1 LGHNA and CDR2 YSLEER. Trimming shortened V by 0 bases and J by 1 base, and 11 bases separated the two germline ends. The CDR3 loop spans 16 amino acids.

This clonotype was counted only a few times. The V gene is TRBV18, the J gene TRBJ2-1, with D perhaps being TRBD1 or TRBD2 (5 bases each). CDR3 length: 16 residues. Trimming took 3 bases from V and 9 from J, leaving 21 bases between them. In germline, CDR1 is KGHSH, CDR2 LQKENI. DNA of the CDR3: TGTGCCAGCTCACCCAAGATCAGAGGGGTATCGGGTGAGCAGTTCTTC. Translated: CASSPKIRGVSGEQFF. The full variable domain, rest sourced from reference TRBV18 and TRBJ2-1, is NAGVMQNPRHLVRRRGQEARLRCSPMKGHSHVYWYRQLPEEGLKFMVYLQKENIIDESGMPKERFSAEFPKEGPSILRIQQVVRGDSAAYFCASSPKIRGVSGEQFFGPGTRLTVL.

The gene calls are TRBV15 and TRBJ2-3, with 7 positions matching TRBD1. Germline V gene sequence: CDR1 LNHNV, CDR2 YYDKDF (reference sequence). The V and J ends lost 0 bases and 9 bases, in that order; junction bases with no gene match: 6. The CDR3 spans 14 residues. The CDR3 region has the DNA TGTGCCACCAGCAGAGATCTAAGGGGGCGAACGCAGTATTTT. It is translated as CATSRDLRGRTQYF.

The V call is TRBV18, the J call TRBJ2-7; no reliable D call. The CDR3 is 13 amino acids. Germline V CDR1 and CDR2: KGHSH, LQKENI. Deletions cut 3 bases from V and 4 bases from J, with 10 bases between. The CDR3 is CASSPSYMYEQYF. For the CDR3, the DNA is TGTGCCAGCTCACCTTCCTATATGTACGAGCAGTACTTC.

This clonotype was detected only a few times. This chain links TRBV29-1 with TRBJ2-1; a possible D gene is TRBD1 (6 bases). The CDR3 spans 10 residues. The V and J ends lost 6 bases and 8 bases respectively, with 8 bases between them. Germline loops: CDR1 SQVTM, CDR2 ANQGSEA. Here the CDR3 DNA reads TGCAGCGTGGGGGCGGATGAGCAGTTCTTC. This translates into CSVGADEQFF.

This clonotype was seen once. The chain is built from TRBV18 and TRBJ2-1, with a weak D call TRBD1 (6 bases). Per the germline V gene, CDR1 is KGHSH and CDR2 is LQKENI. The V and J ends lost 6 bases and 10 bases respectively, with 28 bases between them. The CDR3 is made up of 17 amino acids. The CDR3 coding sequence is TGTGCCAGCTCCCCCTACCGCACAGGGACCAACCCCGGCGAGCAGTTCTTC. Its translation is CASSPYRTGTNPGEQFF.

The rearrangement links TRBV12-3 or TRBV12-4 to TRBJ2-7, with D unresolved. The CDR3 loop spans 12 amino acids. With 5 bases removed from V and 13 bases from J, the gap between germline ends came to 18 bases. The CDR3 spells CASSLSFAGPYF. The CDR3 DNA sequence: TGTGCCAGCAGTCTCTCGTTTGCCGGTCCCTACTTC.

The chain recombines TRBV20-1 with TRBJ2-1; D is uncertain. Looked up from germline, CDR1 is DFQATT and CDR2 is SNEGSKA (reference sequence). The CDR3 covers 16 residues. Trimming took off 1 base at V and 0 bases at J, with 13 bases between the two ends. The CDR3, as DNA: TGCAGTGCTAGAGGACAAGACTTCCTCTCCTACAATGAGCAGTTCTTC. This encodes CSARGQDFLSYNEQFF.

The genes are TRBV12-3 or TRBV12-4 and TRBJ1-1, with a weak D call TRBD1 (6 bases). Trimming left V 5 bases short and J 7 bases short, with 26 bases between. The CDR3 spans 17 residues. CDR3 loop: CASSPERGGWTEGEAFF. In DNA, the CDR3 is TGTGCCAGCAGTCCAGAGCGTGGGGGGTGGACAGAAGGTGAAGCTTTCTTT.

This clonotype was seen more than once but under ten times. The rearrangement links TRBV6-1 to TRBJ2-1; 7 bases line up with TRBD2. The CDR3 consists of 17 residues. The V gene end was trimmed by 0 bases and the J gene end by 0 bases; junction bases not matched to a gene: 5. Germline assignment: CDR1 MNHNS and CDR2 SASEGT. In nucleotides, the CDR3 is TGTGCCAGCAGTGAAGCAGTCGGCGGGGGCTCCTACAATGAGCAGTTCTTC. It codes for CASSEAVGGGSYNEQFF.

In its sample, this clonotype was seen a few times. The CDR3, as DNA: TGTGCCAGCAGCCCCAGGGGGCTATACAATGAGCAGTTCTTC. Residues: CASSPRGLYNEQFF. The chain joins TRBV7-9 to TRBJ2-1; 8 bases map to TRBD1. This CDR3 is built from 14 residues. V was clipped by 5 bases and J by 4 bases; unmatched bases: 4. CDR1 and CDR2 from the germline V gene are SEHNR and FQNEAQ (reference sequence).

This clonotype was observed a handful of times. V gene TRBV27 combines with J gene TRBJ2-5, with a weak D call TRBD2 (7 bases). In germline, CDR1 is MNHEY, CDR2 SMNVEV (reference sequence). Trimming pared 5 bases from V and 4 bases from J, leaving 20 bases between. The CDR3 loop spans 16 amino acids. CDR3 loop: CASSSILGGGGETQYF. The CDR3 coding sequence is TGTGCCAGCAGTAGTATCCTTGGCGGGGGCGGAGAGACCCAGTACTTC.

This clonotype was detected a few times. The V gene is TRBV5-6, the J gene TRBJ1-5; TRBD1 agrees at 11 bases. This CDR3 has 16 amino acids. The V gene's germline CDR1 is SGHDT and CDR2 YYEEEE. V trimming: 4 bases; J trimming: 5 bases; junction bases outside the gene matches: 8. CDR3 loop: CASSVRDRGIYQPQHF. Here the CDR3 DNA reads TGTGCCAGCAGCGTCCGGGACAGGGGGATTTATCAGCCCCAGCATTTT.

The chain recombines TRBV9 with TRBJ2-5, with 7 bases identical to TRBD2. The CDR3 consists of 15 residues. CDR1 is SGDLS, CDR2 YYNGEE, per germline. The V gene end was trimmed by 3 bases and the J gene end by 2 bases; junction bases not matched to a gene: 7. CDR3 nucleotides: TGTGCCAGCAGCGCCTACGGGGGGACTCAAGAGACCCAGTACTTC. It yields the protein CASSAYGGTQETQYF.

This clonotype occurred a few times. This sequence joins TRBV6-5 and TRBJ1-3, with a tentative D call TRBD1 (5 bases). The CDR3 is 15 residues long. The germline V and J ends were trimmed by 1 base and 4 bases, with 11 bases remaining between them. The germline gives CDR1 MNHEY, CDR2 SVGAGI. The CDR3 protein is CASSYYLGQGNTIYF. DNA for the CDR3: TGTGCCAGCAGTTACTACTTGGGGCAAGGAAACACCATATATTTT.

The J gene is TRBJ2-7, the V gene TRBV15; 8 positions agree with TRBD2. V was pared by 3 bases and J by 1 base, with 11 bases of the junction left unmatched. The CDR3 consists of 17 residues. The germline V gene encodes CDR1 LNHNV and CDR2 YYDKDF (reference sequence). The CDR3 region has the DNA TGTGCCACCAGCAGGATAGGACCGGGACTAGAGTCCTACGAGCAGTACTTC. Translation gives CATSRIGPGLESYEQYF. The full variable domain, with the rest looked up from reference TRBV15 and TRBJ2-7, is DAMVIQNPRYQVTQFGKPVTLSCSQTLNHNVMYWYQQKSSQAPKLLFHYYDKDFNNEADTPDNFQSRRPNTSFCFLDIRSPGLGDTAMYLCATSRIGPGLESYEQYFGPGTRLTVT.

The CDR3 spells CASSLDLKAADTQYF. CDR3 DNA sequence: TGCGCCAGCAGCTTGGATCTAAAGGCGGCAGATACGCAGTATTTT. The V call is TRBV5-1, the J call TRBJ2-3; no clear D. Trimming pared 0 bases from V and 4 bases from J, leaving 12 bases between. CDR1 and CDR2 from the germline V gene are SGHRS and YFSETQ. This CDR3 is 15 amino acids long.

This clonotype was counted at least ten times. The J gene is TRBJ1-1, the V gene TRBV20-1; TRBD1 matches at 7 bases. This CDR3 spans 13 amino acids. The J segment lost 2 bases and the V segment lost 3 bases, leaving 3 bases of the junction unmatched. Germline CDR1 is DFQATT and CDR2 is SNEGSKA (reference sequence). CDR3 residues: CSARDRLNTEAFF. The CDR3 DNA sequence: TGCAGTGCTAGGGACAGGCTTAACACTGAAGCTTTCTTT.

The chain combines TRBV5-1 with TRBJ2-5; D perhaps matches TRBD2 (6 bases). The CDR3 sequence is 13 residues long. With 4 bases removed from V and 8 bases from J, the gap between germline ends came to 15 bases. Germline V gene lookup returns CDR1 SGHRS and CDR2 YFSETQ. The CDR3 loop is CASSGPGGGTQYF. DNA of the CDR3: TGCGCCAGCAGCGGTCCCGGGGGAGGTACCCAGTACTTC. The full variable domain, its missing parts supplied by reference TRBV5-1 and TRBJ2-5, is KAGVTQTPRYLIKTRGQQVTLSCSPISGHRSVSWYQQTPGQGLQFLFEYFSETQRNKGNFPGRFSGRQFSNSRSEMNVSTLELGDSALYLCASSGPGGGTQYFGPGTRLLVL.